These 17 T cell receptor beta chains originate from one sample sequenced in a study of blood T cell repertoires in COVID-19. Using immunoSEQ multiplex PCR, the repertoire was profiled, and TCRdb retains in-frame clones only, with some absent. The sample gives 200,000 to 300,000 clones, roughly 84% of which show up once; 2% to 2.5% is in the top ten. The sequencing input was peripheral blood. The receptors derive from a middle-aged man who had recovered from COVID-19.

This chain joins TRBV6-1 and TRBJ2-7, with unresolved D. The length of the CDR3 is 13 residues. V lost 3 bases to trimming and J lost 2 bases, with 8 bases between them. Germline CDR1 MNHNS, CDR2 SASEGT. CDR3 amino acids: CASSDPVTYEQYF. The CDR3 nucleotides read TGTGCCAGCAGTGATCCAGTAACCTACGAGCAGTACTTC.

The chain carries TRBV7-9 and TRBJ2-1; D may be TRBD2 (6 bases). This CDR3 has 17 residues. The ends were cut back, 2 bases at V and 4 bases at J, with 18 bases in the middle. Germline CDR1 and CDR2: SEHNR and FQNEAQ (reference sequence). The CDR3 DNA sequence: TGTGCCAGCAGCTTACCCCACGGCGGCGGAGGGTACAATGAGCAGTTCTTC. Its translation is CASSLPHGGGGYNEQFF.

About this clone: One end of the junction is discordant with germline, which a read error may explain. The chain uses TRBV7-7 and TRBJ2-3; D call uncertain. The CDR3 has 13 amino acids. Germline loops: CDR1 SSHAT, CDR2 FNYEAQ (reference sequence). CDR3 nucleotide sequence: TGTGCTAGCAGCTCTTCTAGCACAGATACGCAGTATTTT. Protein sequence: CASSSSSTDTQYF.

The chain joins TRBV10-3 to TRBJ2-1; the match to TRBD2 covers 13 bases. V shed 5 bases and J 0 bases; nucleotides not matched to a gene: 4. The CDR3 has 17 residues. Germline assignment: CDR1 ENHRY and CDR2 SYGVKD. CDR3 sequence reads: CAISFRTSGSSYNEQFF. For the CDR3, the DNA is TGTGCCATCAGTTTCCGGACTAGCGGGAGCTCCTACAATGAGCAGTTCTTC.

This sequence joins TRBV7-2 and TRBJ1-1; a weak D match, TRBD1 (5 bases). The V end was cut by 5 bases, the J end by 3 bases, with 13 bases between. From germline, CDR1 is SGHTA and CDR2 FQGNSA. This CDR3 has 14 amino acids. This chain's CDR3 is CASSSQGGDTEAFF. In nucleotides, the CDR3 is TGTGCCAGCAGCAGCCAGGGTGGGGACACTGAAGCTTTCTTT.

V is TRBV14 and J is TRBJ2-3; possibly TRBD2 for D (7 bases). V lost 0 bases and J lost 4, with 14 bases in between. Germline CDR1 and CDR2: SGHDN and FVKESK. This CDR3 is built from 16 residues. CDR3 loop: CASSQEVGGPADTQYF. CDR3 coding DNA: TGTGCCAGCAGCCAAGAGGTCGGGGGGCCAGCAGATACGCAGTATTTT.

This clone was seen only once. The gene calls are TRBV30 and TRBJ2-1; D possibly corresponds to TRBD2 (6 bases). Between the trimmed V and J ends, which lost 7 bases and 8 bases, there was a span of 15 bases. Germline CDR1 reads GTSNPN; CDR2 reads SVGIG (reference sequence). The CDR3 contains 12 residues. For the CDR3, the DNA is TGTGCCTACCGACTAGAGCTCTATGAGCAGTTCTTC. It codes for CAYRLELYEQFF. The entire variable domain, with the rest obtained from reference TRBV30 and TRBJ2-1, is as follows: SQTIHQWPATLVQPVGSPLSLECTVEGTSNPNLYWYRQAAGRGLQLLFYSVGIGQISSEVPQNLSASRPQDRQFILSSKKLLLSDSGFYLCAYRLELYEQFFGPGTRLTVL.

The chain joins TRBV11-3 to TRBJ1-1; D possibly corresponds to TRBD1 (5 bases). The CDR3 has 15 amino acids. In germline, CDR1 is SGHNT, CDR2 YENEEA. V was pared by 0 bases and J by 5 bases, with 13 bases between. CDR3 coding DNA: TGTGCCAGCAGCTTAGATGGCAGGGTTGGGACTGAAGCTTTCTTT. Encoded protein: CASSLDGRVGTEAFF.

The CDR3 nucleotides are TGTGCCAGCAGCTTCGCGGGGCGGAACACCGGGGAGCTGTTTTTT. Its protein product is CASSFAGRNTGELFF. The V gene is TRBV7-2, the J gene TRBJ2-2, with D possibly being TRBD2 (6 bases). This CDR3 region has 15 residues. Trimming removed 3 bases at V and 1 base at J, with 9 bases between. Germline lookup yields CDR1 SGHTA and CDR2 FQGNSA.

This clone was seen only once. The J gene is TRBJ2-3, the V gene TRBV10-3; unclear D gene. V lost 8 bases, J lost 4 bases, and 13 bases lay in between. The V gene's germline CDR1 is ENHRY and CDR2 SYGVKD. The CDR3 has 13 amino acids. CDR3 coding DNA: TGTGCCATCTTCGCTAGTGGGTCAGATACGCAGTATTTT. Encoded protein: CAIFASGSDTQYF.

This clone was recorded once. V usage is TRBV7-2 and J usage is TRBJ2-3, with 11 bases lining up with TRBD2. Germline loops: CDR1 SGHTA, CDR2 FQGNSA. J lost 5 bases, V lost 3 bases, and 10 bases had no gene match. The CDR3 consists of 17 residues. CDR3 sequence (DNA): TGTGCCAGCAGCTTTTTTAGCGGGGGGGCCGTTGGAGATACGCAGTATTTT. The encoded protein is CASSFFSGGAVGDTQYF.

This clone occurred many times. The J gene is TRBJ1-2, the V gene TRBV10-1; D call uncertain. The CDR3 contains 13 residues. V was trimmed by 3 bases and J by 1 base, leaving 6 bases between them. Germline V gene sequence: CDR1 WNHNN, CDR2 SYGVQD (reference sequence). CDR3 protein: CASSDGINYGYTF. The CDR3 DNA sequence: TGCGCCAGCAGTGACGGGATTAACTATGGCTACACCTTC.

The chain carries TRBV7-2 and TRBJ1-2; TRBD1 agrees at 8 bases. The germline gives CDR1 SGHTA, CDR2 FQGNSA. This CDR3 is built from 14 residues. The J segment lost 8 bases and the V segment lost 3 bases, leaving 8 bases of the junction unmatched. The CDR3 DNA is TGTGCCAGCAGCTTCGACAGGGGTCCAAGGGGCTACACCTTC. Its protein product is CASSFDRGPRGYTF.

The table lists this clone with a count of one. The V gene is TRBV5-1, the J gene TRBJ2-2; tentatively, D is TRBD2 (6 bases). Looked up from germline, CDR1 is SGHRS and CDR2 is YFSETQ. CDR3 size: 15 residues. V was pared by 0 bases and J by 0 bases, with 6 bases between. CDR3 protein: CASSLGLANTGELFF. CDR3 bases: TGCGCCAGCAGCTTGGGACTAGCGAACACCGGGGAGCTGTTTTTT.

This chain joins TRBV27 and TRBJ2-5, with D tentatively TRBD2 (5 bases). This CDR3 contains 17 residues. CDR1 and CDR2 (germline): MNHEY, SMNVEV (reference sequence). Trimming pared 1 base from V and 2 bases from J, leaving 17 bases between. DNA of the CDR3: TGTGCCAGCAGTTTATTCTATCGCGGGTCCAGGCAAGAGACCCAGTACTTC. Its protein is CASSLFYRGSRQETQYF.

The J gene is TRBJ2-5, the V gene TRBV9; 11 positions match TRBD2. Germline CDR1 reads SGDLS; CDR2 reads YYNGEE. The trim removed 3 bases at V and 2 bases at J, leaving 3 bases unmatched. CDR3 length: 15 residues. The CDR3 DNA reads TGTGCCAGCAGCGCGACTAGCGGGGTTCAAGAGACCCAGTACTTC. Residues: CASSATSGVQETQYF.

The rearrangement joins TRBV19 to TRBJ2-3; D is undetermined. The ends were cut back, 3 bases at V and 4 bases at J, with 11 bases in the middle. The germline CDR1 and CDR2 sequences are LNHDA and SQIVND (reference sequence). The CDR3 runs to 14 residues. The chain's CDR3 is CASSIGRMADTQYF. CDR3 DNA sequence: TGTGCCAGTAGTATTGGCCGAATGGCAGATACGCAGTATTTT.